Included here is one T cell receptor (beta chain) sequence, with context. Its antigen remains unknown. TCRdb's table, derived via immunoSEQ multiplex PCR, lists solely in-frame clones and lacks some. The sample yields 90,000 to 120,000 clones, roughly 87% seen once. J lost 2 bases, V lost 3 bases, and 5 bases had no gene match. This CDR3 contains 14 residues. Germline CDR1 SQVTM, CDR2 ANQGSEA. This sample is part of a study of graft-versus-host responses after intestinal transplantation. Overall study results and limits: Declining HvG levels early post-transplant were linked to peak circulating GvH clone levels. GvH clones appeared in recipient marrow, some first in ileum or blood.

This receptor was identified in a human donor who was the organ donor for an intestinal transplant. This material consisted of unstimulated CD4+ T cells sorted from spleen or lymph node cells, taken before transplant. The chain is built from TRBV29-1 and TRBJ2-5; 8 nucleotides line up with TRBD2. The CDR3 protein is CSVELAGTQETQYF. The CDR3 DNA reads TGCAGCGTTGAGCTAGCGGGTACACAAGAGACCCAGTACTTC.